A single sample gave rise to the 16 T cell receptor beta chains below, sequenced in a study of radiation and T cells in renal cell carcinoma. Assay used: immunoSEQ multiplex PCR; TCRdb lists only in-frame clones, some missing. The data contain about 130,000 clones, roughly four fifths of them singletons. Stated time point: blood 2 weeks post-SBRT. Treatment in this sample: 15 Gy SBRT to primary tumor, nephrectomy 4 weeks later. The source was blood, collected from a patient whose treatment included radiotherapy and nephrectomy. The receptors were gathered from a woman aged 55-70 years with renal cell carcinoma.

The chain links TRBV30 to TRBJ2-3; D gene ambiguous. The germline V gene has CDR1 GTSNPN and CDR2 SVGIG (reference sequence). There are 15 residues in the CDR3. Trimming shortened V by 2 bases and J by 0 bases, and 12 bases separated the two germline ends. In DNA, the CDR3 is TGTGCCTGGAGTCCAGGCCGAGCTAGCACAGATACGCAGTATTTT. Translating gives CAWSPGRASTDTQYF.

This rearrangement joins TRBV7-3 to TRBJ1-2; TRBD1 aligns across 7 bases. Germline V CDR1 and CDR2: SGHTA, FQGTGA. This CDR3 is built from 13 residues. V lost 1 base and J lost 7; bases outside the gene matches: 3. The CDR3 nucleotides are TGTGCCAGCAGCTTAAGTCAGGGGGTTGGCTACACCTTC. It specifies CASSLSQGVGYTF.

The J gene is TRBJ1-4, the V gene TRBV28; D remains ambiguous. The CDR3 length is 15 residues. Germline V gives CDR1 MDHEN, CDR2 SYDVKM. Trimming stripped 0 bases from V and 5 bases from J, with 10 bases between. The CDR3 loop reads CASSLWGAENEKLFF. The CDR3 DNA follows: TGTGCCAGCAGTTTATGGGGAGCAGAGAATGAAAAACTGTTTTTT.

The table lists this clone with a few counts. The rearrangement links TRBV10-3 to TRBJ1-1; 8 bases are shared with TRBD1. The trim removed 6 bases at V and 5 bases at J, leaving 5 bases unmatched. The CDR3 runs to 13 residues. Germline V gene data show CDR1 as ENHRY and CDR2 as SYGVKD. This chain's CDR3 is CAIREDRVTEAFF. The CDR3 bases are TGTGCCATCAGAGAGGACAGGGTAACTGAAGCTTTCTTT.

The CDR3 DNA reads TGCGCCAGCAGTGAGCGGCAGGGGGCGGAATATAATTCACCCCTCCACTTT. Translated, it gives CASSERQGAEYNSPLHF. This rearrangement joins TRBV10-2 to TRBJ1-6, with 8 bases matching TRBD1. Germline loops: CDR1 WSHSY, CDR2 SAAADI. The CDR3 is 17 amino acids. V shed 2 bases and J 4 bases; nucleotides not matched to a gene: 7.

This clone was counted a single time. CDR3 region: CAWSVKGQGAYEQYF. In nucleotides, the CDR3 is TGTGCCTGGAGTGTAAAGGGGCAGGGGGCATACGAGCAGTACTTC. The genes are TRBV30 and TRBJ2-7; TRBD1 matches 8 bases. This CDR3 comprises 15 residues. The germline CDR1 and CDR2 sequences are GTSNPN and SVGIG (reference sequence). The V gene end was trimmed by 0 bases and the J gene end by 4 bases; junction bases not matched to a gene: 8.

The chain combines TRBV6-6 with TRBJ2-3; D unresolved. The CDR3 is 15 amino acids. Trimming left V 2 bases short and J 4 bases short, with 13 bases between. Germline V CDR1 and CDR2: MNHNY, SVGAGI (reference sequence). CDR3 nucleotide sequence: TGTGCCAGCAGTTACGGCTCCACAGCCGCAGATACGCAGTATTTT. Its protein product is CASSYGSTAADTQYF.

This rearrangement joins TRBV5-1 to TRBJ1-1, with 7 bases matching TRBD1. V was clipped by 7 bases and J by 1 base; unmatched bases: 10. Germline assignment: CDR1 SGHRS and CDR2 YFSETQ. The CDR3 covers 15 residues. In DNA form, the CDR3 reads TGCGCCAGCTCCAGGGGGGGGGTAACGAACACTGAAGCTTTCTTT. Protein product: CASSRGGVTNTEAFF.

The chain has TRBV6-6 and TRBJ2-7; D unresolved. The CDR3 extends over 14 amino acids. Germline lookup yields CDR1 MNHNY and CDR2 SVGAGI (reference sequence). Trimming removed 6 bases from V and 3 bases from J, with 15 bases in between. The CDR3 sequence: CASSVGEQFYEQYF. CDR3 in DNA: TGTGCCAGCAGCGTCGGAGAACAGTTCTACGAGCAGTACTTC.

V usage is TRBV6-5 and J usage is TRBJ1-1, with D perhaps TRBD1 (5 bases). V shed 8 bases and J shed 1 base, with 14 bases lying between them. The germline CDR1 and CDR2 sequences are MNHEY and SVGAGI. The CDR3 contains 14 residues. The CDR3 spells CASRAAGGNTEAFF. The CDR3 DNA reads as TGTGCCAGCCGCGCGGCGGGGGGGAACACTGAAGCTTTCTTT.

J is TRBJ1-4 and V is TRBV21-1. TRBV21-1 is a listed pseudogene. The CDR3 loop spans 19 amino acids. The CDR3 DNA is TGTGCCAGTCCGTTTCATCGTGGACCGGGCCAAACAACTAATGAAAAACTGTTTTTT. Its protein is CASPFHRGPGQTTNEKLFF.

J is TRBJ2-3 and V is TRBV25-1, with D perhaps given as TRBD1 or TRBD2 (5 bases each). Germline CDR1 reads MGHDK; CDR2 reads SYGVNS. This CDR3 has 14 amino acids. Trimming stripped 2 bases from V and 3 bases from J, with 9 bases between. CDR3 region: CASSERDATDTQYF. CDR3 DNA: TGTGCCAGCAGTGAACGGGACGCTACAGATACGCAGTATTTT.

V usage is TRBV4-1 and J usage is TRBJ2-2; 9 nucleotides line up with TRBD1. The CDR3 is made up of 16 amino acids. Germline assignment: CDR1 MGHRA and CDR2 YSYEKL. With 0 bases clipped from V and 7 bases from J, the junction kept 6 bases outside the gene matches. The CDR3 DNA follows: TGCGCCAGCAGCCAAGAAACAGGGGGCGCGGTCGGGGAGCTGTTTTTT. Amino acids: CASSQETGGAVGELFF.

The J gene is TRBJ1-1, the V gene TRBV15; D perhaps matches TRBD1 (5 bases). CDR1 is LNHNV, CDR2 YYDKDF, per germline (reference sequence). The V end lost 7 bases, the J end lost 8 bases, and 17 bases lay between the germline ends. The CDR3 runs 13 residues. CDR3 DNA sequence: TGTGCCACCACAGGGTTTGTGGAGTCCGAAGCTTTCTTT. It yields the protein CATTGFVESEAFF.

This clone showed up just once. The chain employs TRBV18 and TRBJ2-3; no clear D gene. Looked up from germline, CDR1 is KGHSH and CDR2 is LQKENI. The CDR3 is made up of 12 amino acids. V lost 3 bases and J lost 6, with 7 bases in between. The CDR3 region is CASSPGVDTQYF. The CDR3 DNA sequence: TGTGCCAGCTCACCGGGTGTCGATACGCAGTATTTT.

In nucleotides, the CDR3 is TGTGCCAGTAGTAGGGGCTTGGCCGACACTGAAGCTTTCTTT. This gives the protein CASSRGLADTEAFF. This chain connects TRBV19 to TRBJ1-1; tentatively, D is TRBD1 (5 bases). In germline, CDR1 is LNHDA, CDR2 SQIVND (reference sequence). There are 14 residues in the CDR3. V dropped 4 bases and J dropped 3 bases, with 12 bases sitting between them.